The 27 T cell receptor beta chains reported below all come from one sample, sequenced in a study of radiotherapy plus CTLA-4 blockade in lung cancer. Generated by immunoSEQ multiplex PCR, the TCRdb table keeps only in-frame clones and is missing some. This sample carries roughly 50,000 clones, approximately 78% of them seen once, and the ten largest clones take approximately 3.3%. Sample: peripheral blood, taken from a patient treated with radiotherapy plus ipilimumab. Receptors originate from a human donor with non-small cell lung cancer who had stable disease on radiotherapy plus ipilimumab.

The chain is built from TRBV7-9 and TRBJ2-1; 12 bases map to TRBD2. This CDR3 comprises 15 residues. With 6 bases clipped from V and 7 bases from J, the junction kept 7 bases outside the gene matches. Germline loops: CDR1 SEHNR, CDR2 FQNEAQ (reference sequence). Written as DNA, the CDR3 is TGTGCCAGCAGTTCGACTAGCGGGAGTTTGAATGAGCAGTTCTTC. It yields the protein CASSSTSGSLNEQFF.

Comments on this clone: The junction and the germline gene differ at one end; a read error may be behind it. The gene calls are TRBV2 and TRBJ2-7; D remains ambiguous. The CDR3 spans 11 residues. In germline, CDR1 is SNHLY, CDR2 FYNNEI. CDR3 sequence reads: CASREFGLPSF. Written as DNA, the CDR3 is TGTGCCAGCAGAGAATTTGGGCTGCCTTCCTTC.

The chain employs TRBV7-2 and TRBJ1-2; no definite D call. This CDR3 spans 13 amino acids. The germline gives CDR1 SGHTA, CDR2 FQGNSA. Trimming pared 5 bases from V and 5 bases from J, leaving 12 bases between. CDR3 nucleotides: TGTGCCAGCAGCCGTCCGGGAGGGTATGGCTACACCTTC. Protein sequence: CASSRPGGYGYTF.

The count of this clone is one. This sequence joins TRBV27 and TRBJ2-5, with 9 positions matching TRBD1. The J call may be in error: the DNA end matches TRBJ2-7 better. Germline V gene lookup returns CDR1 MNHEY and CDR2 SMNVEV (reference sequence). This CDR3 spans 16 amino acids. CDR3 nucleotide sequence: TGTGCCAGCAGTTCGCGTTTAAGGACAGGGGCCTACGAGCAGTACTTC. Translation gives CASSSRLRTGAYEQYF.

J is TRBJ1-2 and V is TRBV19; D call uncertain. The CDR3 is made up of 17 amino acids. The V gene's germline CDR1 is LNHDA and CDR2 SQIVND (reference sequence). With 2 bases removed from V and 5 bases from J, the gap between germline ends came to 21 bases. The CDR3 loop reads CASSIFAAADSFYGYTF. The CDR3 DNA reads TGTGCCAGTAGTATATTCGCGGCAGCGGATTCCTTTTATGGCTACACCTTC. Combining the CDR3 with reference TRBV19 and TRBJ1-2 gives the whole variable domain DGGITQSPKYLFRKEGQNVTLSCEQNLNHDAMYWYRQDPGQGLRLIYYSQIVNDFQKGDIAEGYSVSREKKESFPLTVTSAQKNPTAFYLCASSIFAAADSFYGYTFGSGTRLTVV.

V is TRBV7-2 and J is TRBJ2-5, with 7 positions matching TRBD2. The germline V gene has CDR1 SGHTA and CDR2 FQGNSA. CDR3 size: 13 residues. Unmatched junction bases numbered 4, after V lost 1 base and J lost 8 bases. The CDR3 DNA follows: TGTGCCAGCAGCTTAGAACGGACTAGTACCCAGTACTTC. Translation: CASSLERTSTQYF.

V is TRBV7-9 and J is TRBJ1-4; 9 bases match TRBD1. Looked up from germline, CDR1 is SEHNR and CDR2 is FQNEAQ (reference sequence). The V and J ends lost 5 bases and 6 bases, in that order; junction bases with no gene match: 4. This CDR3 has 14 residues. CDR3 loop: CASSLDRGYEKLFF. CDR3 bases: TGTGCCAGCAGCCTCGACAGGGGGTATGAAAAACTGTTTTTT.

V and J are TRBV7-2 and TRBJ1-5; possible D gene TRBD1, 6 bases. CDR3 length: 13 amino acids. V lost 1 base and J 7 bases, leaving 8 bases between the germline ends. Germline CDR1 is SGHTA and CDR2 is FQGNSA. CDR3 coding DNA: TGTGCCAGCAGCTTAGAGGGGGACCAGCCCCAGCATTTT. This translates into CASSLEGDQPQHF.

The V gene is TRBV7-9, the J gene TRBJ1-4, with 9 bases that match TRBD1. From germline, CDR1 is SEHNR and CDR2 FQNEAQ (reference sequence). The CDR3 loop spans 14 amino acids. After removal of 5 bases from V and 8 bases from J, the junction contained 6 bases not matched to a gene. This CDR3 is CASSQGTGKEKLFF. The CDR3 DNA is TGTGCCAGCAGCCAGGGGACAGGGAAAGAAAAACTGTTTTTT.

V gene TRBV9 combines with J gene TRBJ2-5, with TRBD2 matching over 14 bases. The CDR3 spans 16 residues. Germline V CDR1 and CDR2: SGDLS, YYNGEE. With 3 bases clipped from V and 5 bases from J, the junction kept 6 bases outside the gene matches. The CDR3 protein is CASSGTSGRPSETQYF. The CDR3, as DNA: TGTGCCAGCAGCGGGACTAGCGGGAGGCCTTCGGAGACCCAGTACTTC.

The genes are TRBV7-3 and TRBJ2-7, with TRBD2 matching over 12 bases. With V trimmed by 3 bases and J by 3 bases, 3 bases remained unmatched. CDR1 and CDR2 from the germline V gene are SGHTA and FQGTGA. The CDR3 has 15 residues. The CDR3 coding sequence is TGTGCCAGCAGCTTTGGACTAGCGGGAATCTACGAGCAGTACTTC. Translated: CASSFGLAGIYEQYF. Complete variable domain (other parts from reference TRBV7-3 and TRBJ2-7): GAGVSQTPSNKVTEKGKYVELRCDPISGHTALYWYRQSLGQGPEFLIYFQGTGAADDSGLPNDRFFAVRPEGSVSTLKIQRTERGDSAVYLCASSFGLAGIYEQYFGPGTRLTVT.

This clone was seen just once. The chain is built from TRBV9 and TRBJ2-7; D gene unclear. CDR1 is SGDLS, CDR2 YYNGEE, per germline. Trimming took 0 bases from V and 0 from J, leaving 13 bases between them. This CDR3 spans 16 amino acids. Written as DNA, the CDR3 is TGTGCCAGCAGCGTAGCCCCCCTAGTTCCCTCCTACGAGCAGTACTTC. As protein: CASSVAPLVPSYEQYF.

The V call is TRBV27, the J call TRBJ2-7, with 11 bases identical to TRBD2. The CDR3 extends over 15 amino acids. Germline CDR1 reads MNHEY; CDR2 reads SMNVEV (reference sequence). J gave up 5 bases and V 1 base, and 4 bases lay outside the gene matches. The CDR3 loop is CASSLYSGRDNEQYF. The CDR3 nucleotides are TGTGCCAGCAGTTTATATAGCGGGAGGGACAACGAGCAGTACTTC.

This clone has only a few counts. The chain has TRBV5-1 and TRBJ1-4; 7 bases align to TRBD1. This CDR3 has 15 residues. Germline values: CDR1 SGHRS, CDR2 YFSETQ. V lost 2 bases, J lost 0 bases, and 1 base stayed unmatched. The CDR3 DNA is TGCGCCAGCAGCTTAGGGGGCCCAACTAATGAAAAACTGTTTTTT. Its translation: CASSLGGPTNEKLFF.

J is TRBJ1-2 and V is TRBV27; 10 nucleotides match TRBD1. The V gene end was trimmed by 3 bases and the J gene end by 6 bases; junction bases not matched to a gene: 7. CDR1 is MNHEY, CDR2 SMNVEV, per germline (reference sequence). CDR3 length equals 15 residues. CDR3 sequence (DNA): TGTGCCAGCAGTTTCTTGCCAGGGACAGGGGATGGCTACACCTTC. It translates to CASSFLPGTGDGYTF.

The V call is TRBV7-2, the J call TRBJ2-2; tentative D call: TRBD2 (6 bases). There are 15 residues in the CDR3. Germline CDR1 reads SGHTA; CDR2 reads FQGNSA. Trimming cost V 6 bases and J 3 bases, with 14 bases left between them. This CDR3 is CASRPGGGDTGELFF. CDR3 nucleotides: TGTGCCAGCAGGCCCGGGGGTGGGGACACCGGGGAGCTGTTTTTT.

This chain joins TRBV7-6 and TRBJ2-5, with a weak D call TRBD1 (6 bases). This CDR3 is 16 amino acids long. V lost 0 bases to trimming and J lost 5 bases, with 16 bases between them. Germline lookup yields CDR1 SGHVS and CDR2 FNYEAQ. The CDR3: CASSLASDTGLETQYF. In nucleotides, the CDR3 is TGTGCCAGCAGCTTAGCTTCGGACACAGGGTTGGAGACCCAGTACTTC.

This clone was detected only a few times. The V and J genes are TRBV19 and TRBJ1-1; 8 nucleotides line up with TRBD1. The V and J ends lost 6 bases and 1 base, in that order; junction bases with no gene match: 7. The germline V gene encodes CDR1 LNHDA and CDR2 SQIVND (reference sequence). The CDR3 totals 15 residues. CDR3 DNA: TGTGCCAGTAGATTGGCAGGGGGCAGGAACACTGAAGCTTTCTTT. Its translation: CASRLAGGRNTEAFF.

The gene calls are TRBV19 and TRBJ2-3; D might be TRBD2 (6 bases). The CDR3 is 14 amino acids. The germline gives CDR1 LNHDA, CDR2 SQIVND (reference sequence). V lost 10 bases to trimming and J lost 2 bases, with 16 bases between them. The DNA for the CDR3 is TGTGCCACCACCCCCGCGGGGTCCACAGATACGCAGTATTTT. Its protein is CATTPAGSTDTQYF.

V gene TRBV9 combines with J gene TRBJ2-3; no clear D gene. The length of the CDR3 is 16 residues. CDR1 is SGDLS, CDR2 YYNGEE, per germline. V lost 0 bases to trimming and J lost 0 bases, with 11 bases between them. The DNA for the CDR3 is TGTGCCAGCAGCGTAGCCCCGTTCAGTAGCACAGATACGCAGTATTTT. This codes for CASSVAPFSSTDTQYF. Together with reference TRBV9 and TRBJ2-3, the CDR3 gives the full variable domain: DSGVTQTPKHLITATGQRVTLRCSPRSGDLSVYWYQQSLDQGLQFLIQYYNGEERAKGNILERFSAQQFPDLHSELNLSSLELGDSALYFCASSVAPFSSTDTQYFGPGTRLTVL.

The rearrangement links TRBV5-1 to TRBJ2-1; D remains unclear. V was pared by 4 bases and J by 0 bases, with 8 bases between. Germline lookup yields CDR1 SGHRS and CDR2 YFSETQ. This CDR3 has 14 amino acids. CDR3 sequence: CASSPTGSYNEQFF. Written as DNA, the CDR3 is TGCGCCAGCAGCCCCACCGGCTCCTACAATGAGCAGTTCTTC.

V gene TRBV28 combines with J gene TRBJ2-5; 9 nucleotides match TRBD1. CDR1 and CDR2 from the germline V gene are MDHEN and SYDVKM. This CDR3 region has 14 residues. V lost 5 bases and J lost 5; bases outside the gene matches: 6. The chain's CDR3 is CASSPGTGLETQYF. In nucleotides, the CDR3 is TGTGCCAGCAGTCCCGGGACAGGGTTGGAGACCCAGTACTTC.

The gene calls are TRBV19 and TRBJ2-7; TRBD1 agrees at 9 bases. V trimming: 6 bases; J trimming: 6 bases; junction bases outside the gene matches: 9. Per the germline V gene, CDR1 is LNHDA and CDR2 is SQIVND (reference sequence). The CDR3 covers 14 residues. This CDR3 reads CASSLQGAPGEQYF. CDR3 in DNA: TGTGCCAGTAGCTTACAGGGGGCGCCGGGCGAGCAGTACTTC.

The J gene is TRBJ1-6, the V gene TRBV7-2, with a possible D match to TRBD1 (5 bases). Germline lookup yields CDR1 SGHTA and CDR2 FQGNSA. This CDR3 is built from 15 residues. V was shortened by 2 bases and J by 7 bases, with 12 bases between the two germline ends. The CDR3 protein is CASSLLGGDNSPLHF. The CDR3, as DNA: TGTGCCAGCAGCTTACTCGGGGGTGACAATTCACCCCTCCACTTT.

The V and J genes are TRBV9 and TRBJ1-3; D unresolved. V lost 3 bases, J lost 2 bases, and 12 bases lay in between. This CDR3 contains 15 residues. The germline CDR1 and CDR2 sequences are SGDLS and YYNGEE. CDR3 bases: TGTGCCAGCAGCGGAGGTTATATTGCTGGAAACACCATATATTTT. This encodes CASSGGYIAGNTIYF.

The chain recombines TRBV6-6 with TRBJ2-1, with a possible D match to TRBD2 (5 bases). V gave up 6 bases and J gave up 5 bases, with 11 bases separating them. This CDR3 has 13 amino acids. Germline lookup yields CDR1 MNHNY and CDR2 SVGAGI (reference sequence). The CDR3 sequence is CASRSFGDNEQFF. In nucleotides, the CDR3 is TGTGCCAGCAGGTCATTCGGGGACAATGAGCAGTTCTTC.

V usage is TRBV5-6 and J usage is TRBJ1-3; 9 bases align to TRBD1. The CDR3 runs 15 residues. Germline values: CDR1 SGHDT, CDR2 YYEEEE. V dropped 2 bases and J dropped 2; count of bases not matched to a gene: 2. The CDR3 reads CASSLGQGTGNTIYF. The CDR3 DNA reads as TGTGCCAGCAGCTTAGGACAGGGGACTGGAAACACCATATATTTT.